This note documents a single T cell receptor beta chain sequence. Antigen: not known. Here immunoSEQ multiplex PCR was the method, and the copy in TCRdb shows in-frame clones only, minus some. This sample has 110,000 to 150,000 clones; around nine tenths occur once, and the top ten carry less than 2%. The record originates from a study of CD4+ T cells in melanoma. Overall study results and limits: Diverse differentiation states were reported for melanoma neoantigen-specific CD4+ T cells. A reported correlation linked neoantigen-specific CD4+ T cells to CD8+, macrophage and B cell function.

Trimming took 6 bases from V and 8 from J, leaving 22 bases between them. Germline CDR1 reads LNHDA; CDR2 reads SQIVND (reference sequence). The CDR3 spans 15 residues. This chain joins TRBV19 and TRBJ1-1; tentatively, D is TRBD1 (6 bases). This TCR derives from a human donor with melanoma. DNA for the CDR3: TGTGCCAGTAGGCACGGGACACTAAAGACGTCGGAAGCTTTCTTT. It specifies CASRHGTLKTSEAFF.